This T cell receptor (beta chain) was found in a study of OX40 agonist ivuxolimab in advanced cancers. About the research overall: Dose-escalation cases comprised hepatocellular carcinoma, melanoma, renal cell or head and neck cancer. Mean age approximately 59 years, range 23 to 79; around 80% male.

V lost 5 bases to trimming and J lost 0 bases; unmatched junction nucleotides: 8. The germline gives CDR1 LGHNA, CDR2 YSLEER. This CDR3 contains 17 residues. Profiled with immunoSEQ multiplex PCR; TCRdb holds only in-frame clones, not every one. The data show roughly 60,000 clones, 85% to 95% seen once. This chain links TRBV4-3 with TRBJ2-7, with TRBD2 identical over 12 bases. The sequence was obtained from an adult with an advanced solid tumor such as melanoma, head and neck, liver or kidney cancer. The input for sequencing was CD4+ or CD8+ T cells sorted from blood, taken in a trial of the OX40 agonist ivuxolimab. The CDR3 DNA reads TGCGCCAGCAGCTCCGGGACTAGCGGGCTAAGCTCCTACGAGCAGTACTTC. It codes for CASSSGTSGLSSYEQYF.